This section outlines one T cell receptor (beta chain) sequence together with its context. Its antigen is still unknown. The record originates from a study of cytomegalovirus exposure and HLA in healthy donors. Points from the study as a whole: According to a later analysis, donors in an Asian-associated ancestry cluster reportedly had fewer N-insertions than the 666-donor mean.

Primers: 60 Vbeta forward and 13 Jbeta reverse. TCRdb keeps only in-frame clones here, not all; method: immunoSEQ multiplex PCR. The data hold 100,000 to 150,000 clones, with more than 60% observed a single time. The CDR3 runs 16 residues. J lost 0 bases, V lost 3 bases, and 5 bases had no gene match. CDR1 is LGHNA, CDR2 YNFKEQ, per germline. This chain connects TRBV4-2 to TRBJ2-7; 10 bases align to TRBD2. The sequence came from a woman aged 35 to 49 in good health and CMV-seropositive. The sample comprised PBMCs. CDR3 loop: CASSQDPSGSSYEQYF. CDR3 bases: TGTGCCAGCAGCCAGGACCCTAGCGGGAGCTCCTACGAGCAGTACTTC.